This T cell receptor beta chain was recovered during a study of T cell clones after liver transplantation. Here immunoSEQ multiplex PCR was the method, and the copy in TCRdb shows in-frame clones only, minus some. The sample yields 72,000 or so clones, roughly 80% seen once. CDR3 size: 19 residues. The V gene end was trimmed by 5 bases and the J gene end by 0 bases; junction bases not matched to a gene: 10. The source was CD4+ T cells from blood, collected at the 22-month timepoint. The source of this sequence is a human patient who received a liver transplant. Part of the T cells may come from the graft donor. V gene TRBV5-3 combines with J gene TRBJ2-2, with 13 bases fitting TRBD2. TRBV5-3 falls under the ORF class, with uncertain function. The CDR3 spells CARRTRLAGGYSNTGELFF. The CDR3 bases are TGTGCCAGAAGGACCCGACTAGCGGGGGGATACTCGAACACCGGGGAGCTGTTTTTT.